What follows is one T cell receptor (beta chain) and its context. Its target is not known. This CDR3 spans 16 amino acids. The germline V gene has CDR1 LNHDA and CDR2 SQIVND (reference sequence). The V segment lost 6 bases and the J segment 0 bases; nucleotides outside the gene matches: 7. The data belong to a study of beta chain features in type 1 diabetes. Overall study results and limits: For Type 1 diabetes patients, all four CD4+ subsets carried TCRB CDR3s that were moderately but significantly shorter. Fewer insertions but more deletions were seen at VDJ junctions in type 1 diabetes patients. Comparison showed that naive, central memory and Treg TCRB repertoires appeared more similar among patients than among healthy donors.

The sequenced template was cDNA made from the entire isolated RNA. A few million reads were obtained on average from naive, central memory and regulatory T cell samples. The data were produced by immunoSEQ multiplex PCR, yet TCRdb's version contains in-frame clones alone and is incomplete. The table lists under 200,000 clones, 6.5% to 10% of them singletons. Sorted CD4+ subsets: naive, central memory, regulatory, stem cell-like memory (CD45RO/CCR7/CD25/CD127/CD95/CD27 panel). The gene calls are TRBV19 and TRBJ1-1, with 10 bases aligning to TRBD1. Sample: central memory CD4+ T cells from blood. This clonotype was sampled from a woman younger than 30 with type 1 diabetes. The CDR3 sequence: CASRGTGEHLNTEAFF. CDR3 nucleotides: TGTGCCAGTAGAGGGACAGGGGAGCATTTGAACACTGAAGCTTTCTTT.